Within the sample, the clone carrying this T cell receptor (beta chain) is medium-sized. What it recognizes is unknown. The data were taken from a study of metastatic and nonmetastatic thyroid tumors. Study details: Across blood and tumor or nodule tissue, repertoires from malignant and benign thyroid patients were compared with one another.

Study outcomes and limitations: In blood and tumor, TCR beta diversity was reportedly significantly higher in malignant thyroid tumors than in benign nodules.

All patients were treatment-naive before thyroid surgery. V gave up 4 bases and J gave up 7 bases, with 6 bases separating them. The CDR3 is made up of 11 amino acids. The germline CDR1 and CDR2 sequences are SGHRS and YFSETQ. Source study methods: Building a distant-metastasis classifier for papillary thyroid cancer drew on CDR3 differences across clinicopathological groups. TCRdb re-called the PCR reads via MiXCR. For this entry, the V and J calls and clone size follow TCRdb and not the study's own pipeline. The data contain 13,000 to 15,000 clones, over 25% of them singletons. The sequence was collected from a female donor with papillary thyroid cancer or a benign thyroid nodule (not recorded which). Some clones in this sample may be carry-over from other donors' samples. The chain couples TRBV5-1 to TRBJ2-1; D gene ambiguous. The sample taken for sequencing was tumor tissue. Written as DNA, the CDR3 is TGCGCCAGCAGCATCGGGAATGAGCAGTTCTTC. Translated, it gives CASSIGNEQFF.